The clone carrying this TCR beta chain was seen a few times. Antigen unknown. This record belongs to a study of CD8 T cells in ankylosing spondylitis. Study-wide points: Disease-associated clonotypes exhibited CD8+ identity and were relatively infrequent in peripheral blood. Earlier reports found some motif variants in synovial fluid and blood in reactive arthritis.

The CDR3 is 15 residues long. V lost 6 bases to trimming and J lost 2 bases, with 14 bases between them. Germline V lookup: CDR1 MGHRA, CDR2 YSYEKL. TCRdb redid the calling of the 5' RACE reads with MiXCR, one entry per CDR3 protein. This sample carries roughly 190,000 distinct CDR3 sequences, 10% to 15% of them seen once, and the ten largest clones take 16%. Sample: blood, either unsorted or a sorted T cell fraction (not recorded which). The V and J genes are TRBV4-1 and TRBJ1-5; tentatively, D is TRBD1 (6 bases). The TCR comes from a male donor with ankylosing spondylitis or in good health (not recorded which). The CDR3 is CASRRTEGGNQPQHF. The CDR3 nucleotides are TGCGCCAGCAGAAGGACAGAGGGGGGCAATCAGCCCCAGCATTTT.